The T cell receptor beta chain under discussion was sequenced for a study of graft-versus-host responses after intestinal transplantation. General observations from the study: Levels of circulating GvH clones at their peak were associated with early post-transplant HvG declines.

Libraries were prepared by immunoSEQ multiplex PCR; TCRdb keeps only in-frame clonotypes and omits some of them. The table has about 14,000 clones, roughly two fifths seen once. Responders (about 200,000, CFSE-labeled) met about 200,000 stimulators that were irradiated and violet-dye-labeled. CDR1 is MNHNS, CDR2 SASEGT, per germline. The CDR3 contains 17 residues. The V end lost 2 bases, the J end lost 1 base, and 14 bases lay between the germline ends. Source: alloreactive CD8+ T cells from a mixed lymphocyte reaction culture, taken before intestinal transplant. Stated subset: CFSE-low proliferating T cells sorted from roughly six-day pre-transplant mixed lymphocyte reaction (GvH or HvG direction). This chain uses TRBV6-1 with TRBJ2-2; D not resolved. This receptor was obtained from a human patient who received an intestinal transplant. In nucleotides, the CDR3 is TGTGCCAGCAGTGAAAACTTTTTATCTGGGAACACCGGGGAGCTGTTTTTT. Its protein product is CASSENFLSGNTGELFF.